The TCR beta chain under discussion was sequenced for a study of vaccination effects on CD4 cells after COVID-19. General study results and limits: Clones induced by infection and by vaccine showed marked clonal contraction late after vaccination.

Produced via immunoSEQ multiplex PCR; TCRdb's table is partial and in-frame only. The data hold approximately 66,000 clones, with roughly 80% observed a single time. The V end was cut by 0 bases, the J end by 3 bases, with 11 bases between. From germline, CDR1 is MNHNY and CDR2 SVGAGI (reference sequence). The CDR3 consists of 15 residues. Isolating CD4+ T cells followed approximately ten days of culture. Each participant was administered two doses of either the BNT162b2 or the mRNA-1273 vaccine. This clone appeared a single time. Its antigen is not known. The chain uses TRBV6-6 and TRBJ1-2, with D uncertain. The TCR comes from a human donor who received a COVID-19 vaccine. Source: CD4+ T cells from PBMCs cultured without peptide, taken after COVID-19 vaccination. The CDR3 region is CASSYSGRPDYGYTF. CDR3 DNA: TGTGCCAGCAGTTACTCGGGCAGGCCTGACTATGGCTACACCTTC.